This T cell receptor beta chain comes out of a study of CD8+ T cells in alopecia areata. CDR1 is SGHNT, CDR2 YYREEE, per germline (reference sequence). V shed 0 bases and J 5 bases; nucleotides not matched to a gene: 11. CDR3 length equals 18 residues. Treatment given: oral pan-JAK inhibitor, 5-10 mg twice daily. Sorting separated CD4+ and CD8+ T cells out of PBMCs. General study results and limits: Links between baseline CD8+ expansion and response need larger treated cohorts.

Extracted from the samples, RNA was reverse transcribed into cDNA to serve as the sequencing template. Using immunoSEQ multiplex PCR, the repertoire was profiled, and TCRdb retains in-frame clones only, with some absent. Among roughly 100,000 clones listed, about 64% were seen once. Concerning this clone: Antigen unknown.

The source of this sequence is a human donor with alopecia areata. The sequencing used CD8+ T cells sorted from blood, collected at week 4, from a patient treated with tofacitinib. The chain carries TRBV5-4 and TRBJ2-5; TRBD2 matches at 12 bases. CDR3 sequence: CASSLGSSGGALFETQYF. In DNA, the CDR3 is TGTGCCAGCAGCTTGGGTTCTAGCGGGGGGGCTTTATTTGAGACCCAGTACTTC.